The rows below give T cell receptor beta chains drawn from one sample of a study of T cells after posttransplantation cyclophosphamide. Only in-frame clones appear in the TCRdb table, and some are missing; sequencing was by immunoSEQ multiplex PCR. The sample has around 15,000 clones, 90% to 95% seen once; the top ten hold roughly 0.27%. Sequences were obtained from naive CD4+ T cells sorted from blood. The receptors here all came from a woman aged 45-59 years in good health and a related stem cell transplant donor. The CDR3 runs from the conserved cysteine through the conserved F or W. Fields, in order: D gene, J gene, clone size, V gene, CDR3 protein, CDR3 DNA. A D gene is named only where the DNA matches it firmly. Rows give clone size only sometimes, using once, few, many, or a class for an expanded clone.

D gene: .; J gene: TRBJ2-2; clone size: .; V gene: TRBV18; CDR3 protein: CASSPERSAGELFF; CDR3 DNA: TGTGCCAGCTCACCAGAGCGATCGGCCGGGGAGCTGTTTTTT
D gene: .; J gene: TRBJ1-2; clone size: .; V gene: TRBV6-1; CDR3 protein: CASRGVGQSNYGYTF; CDR3 DNA: TGTGCCAGCAGGGGAGTTGGACAGTCCAACTATGGCTACACCTTC
D gene: TRBD2; J gene: TRBJ2-7; clone size: .; V gene: TRBV7-2; CDR3 protein: CASSRGGWAYEQYF; CDR3 DNA: TGTGCCAGCTCCCGGGGAGGGTGGGCCTACGAGCAGTACTTC
D gene: .; J gene: TRBJ1-4; clone size: .; V gene: TRBV9; CDR3 protein: CASSLTDTNEKLFF; CDR3 DNA: TGTGCCAGCAGCCTGACAGATACTAATGAAAAACTGTTTTTT
D gene: .; J gene: TRBJ2-1; clone size: .; V gene: TRBV19; CDR3 protein: CASSMNSNEQLF; CDR3 DNA: TGTGCCAGTAGTATGAATAGCAATGAGCAGCTCTTC
D gene: TRBD2; J gene: TRBJ2-1; clone size: .; V gene: TRBV15; CDR3 protein: CATSLHLSGSSDEQFF; CDR3 DNA: TGTGCCACCAGCTTACACCTTAGCGGGAGTAGCGATGAGCAGTTCTTC
D gene: TRBD1; J gene: TRBJ1-2; clone size: once; V gene: TRBV19; CDR3 protein: CASSPTGANYGYTF; CDR3 DNA: TGTGCCAGTAGTCCAACAGGGGCGAACTATGGCTACACCTTC
D gene: TRBD1; J gene: TRBJ1-1; clone size: .; V gene: TRBV29-1; CDR3 protein: CSVNTGGAGEAFF; CDR3 DNA: TGCAGCGTCAACACAGGGGGCGCGGGTGAAGCTTTCTTT
D gene: TRBD1; J gene: TRBJ1-1; clone size: .; V gene: TRBV10-2; CDR3 protein: CASSTGTGGTEAFF; CDR3 DNA: TGCGCCAGCAGTACCGGGACAGGGGGAACTGAAGCTTTCTTT
D gene: TRBD2; J gene: TRBJ2-1; clone size: .; V gene: TRBV7-2; CDR3 protein: CASNGASGRAVYNEQFF; CDR3 DNA: TGTGCCTCCAACGGAGCTAGCGGGAGGGCGGTATACAATGAGCAGTTCTTC
D gene: .; J gene: TRBJ1-6; clone size: .; V gene: TRBV2; CDR3 protein: CASTLRYNSPLHF; CDR3 DNA: TGTGCCAGCACATTGCGATATAATTCACCCCTCCACTTT
D gene: .; J gene: TRBJ1-1; clone size: .; V gene: TRBV29-1; CDR3 protein: CSVRRVLNTEAFF; CDR3 DNA: TGCAGCGTCCGCAGGGTATTGAACACTGAAGCTTTCTTT
D gene: .; J gene: TRBJ1-6; clone size: .; V gene: TRBV4-3; CDR3 protein: CASSLSKGFKNSPLHF; CDR3 DNA: TGCGCCAGCAGCCTAAGTAAGGGGTTCAAGAATTCACCCCTCCACTTT
D gene: .; J gene: TRBJ2-1; clone size: .; V gene: TRBV7-3; CDR3 protein: CASSLRAGNSEQFF; CDR3 DNA: TGTGCCAGCAGCTTGAGGGCGGGTAATTCTGAGCAGTTCTTC
D gene: .; J gene: TRBJ1-5; clone size: .; V gene: TRBV7-9; CDR3 protein: CASSFLPGLQPQHF; CDR3 DNA: TGTGCCAGCAGCTTTCTGCCAGGGCTTCAGCCCCAGCATTTT
D gene: .; J gene: TRBJ2-2; clone size: .; V gene: TRBV11-3; CDR3 protein: CASSLAASHGELLF; CDR3 DNA: TGTGCCAGCAGCTTAGCTGCTAGCCACGGGGAGCTGCTTTTT
D gene: .; J gene: TRBJ2-1; clone size: .; V gene: TRBV6-5; CDR3 protein: CASSSGPTRVREQFF; CDR3 DNA: TGTGCCAGCAGTTCTGGACCGACCAGGGTTCGTGAGCAGTTCTTC
D gene: .; J gene: TRBJ2-2; clone size: .; V gene: TRBV21-1; CDR3 protein: CASSPRWASGRVPYLYTGELFF; CDR3 DNA: TGTGCCAGCAGCCCACGGTGGGCTAGCGGGAGGGTCCCGTACCTATACACCGGGGAGCTGTTTTTT
D gene: TRBD2; J gene: TRBJ2-7; clone size: .; V gene: TRBV13; CDR3 protein: CASSPPEVRREAPYEQYF; CDR3 DNA: TGTGCCAGCAGCCCGCCTGAGGTTCGGCGGGAGGCACCCTACGAGCAGTACTTC
D gene: .; J gene: TRBJ2-7; clone size: .; V gene: TRBV9; CDR3 protein: CASSVDPQTYEQYF; CDR3 DNA: TGTGCCAGCAGCGTAGATCCCCAGACCTACGAGCAGTACTTC
D gene: .; J gene: TRBJ2-7; clone size: .; V gene: TRBV18; CDR3 protein: CASSPSGGLGEQYF; CDR3 DNA: TGTGCCAGCTCACCAAGCGGAGGATTGGGCGAGCAGTACTTC
D gene: TRBD1; J gene: TRBJ1-4; clone size: .; V gene: TRBV6-1; CDR3 protein: CASSTTGAQDEKLFF; CDR3 DNA: TGTGCCAGCAGCACCACAGGGGCACAAGATGAAAAACTGTTTTTT
D gene: .; J gene: TRBJ1-3; clone size: few; V gene: TRBV19; CDR3 protein: CASSPAGAGNTIYF; CDR3 DNA: TGTGCCAGTAGCCCGGCGGGGGCTGGAAACACCATATATTTT
D gene: .; J gene: TRBJ1-5; clone size: once; V gene: TRBV11-2; CDR3 protein: CASSPLGAGPNQPQHF; CDR3 DNA: TGTGCCAGCAGCCCGTTAGGGGCAGGCCCCAATCAGCCCCAGCATTTT
D gene: TRBD1; J gene: TRBJ2-1; clone size: .; V gene: TRBV7-2; CDR3 protein: CASSVQGSNNEQFF; CDR3 DNA: TGTGCCAGCAGCGTACAGGGGTCGAATAATGAGCAGTTCTTC
D gene: .; J gene: TRBJ2-5; clone size: .; V gene: TRBV25-1; CDR3 protein: CASSARFQETQYF; CDR3 DNA: TGTGCCAGCAGTGCTAGATTCCAAGAGACCCAGTACTTC
D gene: .; J gene: TRBJ2-2; clone size: .; V gene: TRBV6-4; CDR3 protein: CASSLEGDTGELFF; CDR3 DNA: TGTGCCAGCAGTCTTGAAGGAGACACCGGGGAGCTGTTTTTT
D gene: .; J gene: TRBJ1-3; clone size: .; V gene: TRBV2; CDR3 protein: CASTGGGASGNTIYF; CDR3 DNA: TGTGCCAGCACGGGGGGAGGGGCGTCTGGAAACACCATATATTTT
D gene: .; J gene: TRBJ2-1; clone size: .; V gene: TRBV7-8; CDR3 protein: CASSSEQFF; CDR3 DNA: TGTGCCAGCAGCTCAGAGCAGTTCTTC
D gene: TRBD2; J gene: TRBJ2-3; clone size: .; V gene: TRBV7-9; CDR3 protein: CASSARLADKSSTDTQYF; CDR3 DNA: TGTGCCAGCAGCGCCAGACTAGCGGATAAGTCTAGCACAGATACGCAGTATTTT
D gene: .; J gene: TRBJ1-4; clone size: once; V gene: TRBV4-2; CDR3 protein: CASSLQATNEKLFF; CDR3 DNA: TGTGCCAGCAGTTTACAAGCAACTAATGAAAAACTGTTTTTT
D gene: TRBD1; J gene: TRBJ1-1; clone size: .; V gene: TRBV30; CDR3 protein: CAWTRQGNTEAFF; CDR3 DNA: TGTGCCTGGACTAGACAGGGGAACACTGAAGCTTTCTTT
D gene: .; J gene: TRBJ2-1; clone size: .; V gene: TRBV21-1; CDR3 protein: CARQRGARLARHNEQFF; CDR3 DNA: TGTGCCAGGCAGAGGGGCGCCCGCCTAGCGAGGCACAATGAGCAGTTCTTC